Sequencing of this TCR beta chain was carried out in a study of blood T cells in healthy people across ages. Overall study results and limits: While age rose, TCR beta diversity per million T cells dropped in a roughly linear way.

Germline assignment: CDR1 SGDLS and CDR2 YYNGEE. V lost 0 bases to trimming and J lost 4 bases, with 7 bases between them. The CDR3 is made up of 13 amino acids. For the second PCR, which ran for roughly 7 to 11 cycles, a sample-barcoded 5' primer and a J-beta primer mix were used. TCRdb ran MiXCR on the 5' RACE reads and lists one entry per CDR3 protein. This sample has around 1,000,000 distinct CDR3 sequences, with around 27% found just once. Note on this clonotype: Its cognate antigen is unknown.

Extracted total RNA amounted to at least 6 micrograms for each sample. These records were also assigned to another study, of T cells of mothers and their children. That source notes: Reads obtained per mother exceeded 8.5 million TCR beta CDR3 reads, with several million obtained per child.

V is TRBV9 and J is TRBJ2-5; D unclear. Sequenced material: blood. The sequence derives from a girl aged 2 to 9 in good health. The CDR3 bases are TGTGCCAGCAGCGTAGTACCCCGAGAGACCCAGTACTTC. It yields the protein CASSVVPRETQYF.